The clone carrying this TCR beta chain was observed at least ten times. This CDR3 has 14 amino acids. V was pared by 1 base and J by 9 bases, with 13 bases between. Germline lookup yields CDR1 MGHRA and CDR2 YSYEKL. The sample's time point: longitudinal time-point 2. Each CDR3 protein is one row after TCRdb ran MiXCR on the 5' RACE reads. The repertoire holds roughly 98,000 distinct CDR3 sequences, with less than 15% as singletons. The data were obtained in a study of neurological immune-mediated disorders. Input material: PBMCs. The chain uses TRBV4-1 and TRBJ1-5; D unresolved. This clonotype was obtained from a female donor with HTLV-1-associated myelopathy (HAM/TSP). For the CDR3, the DNA is TGCGCCAGCAGCCAAGGGTTGAGCTACGCGCCCCAGCATTTT. Translation gives CASSQGLSYAPQHF.